This T cell receptor beta chain was found in a study of cytomegalovirus exposure and HLA in healthy donors. The donors (healthy individuals) were bone marrow donors. V shed 7 bases and J shed 2 bases, with 3 bases lying between them. The CDR3 totals 11 residues. The germline V gene encodes CDR1 MDHEN and CDR2 SYDVKM. Primers: 60 Vbeta forward and 13 Jbeta reverse. Method: immunoSEQ multiplex PCR; TCRdb's copy keeps in-frame clones and lacks some. The sample has some 130,000 clones, approximately 85% seen once. A word on this clone: No antigen is known for it.

Study-wide results and limits: Most TCR beta V segments were productive about 87% or about 30% of the time in an earlier analysis. Donors were assumed by presence/absence analyses to have roughly uniform sequencing depth. In a later analysis, a missense DCLRE1C variant was linked to TCR beta V- and J-gene trimming.

The sample taken for sequencing was PBMCs. This chain connects TRBV28 to TRBJ2-1; D is unresolved. The clonotype originates from a woman aged 30 to 39 in good health and CMV-seropositive. The CDR3 DNA sequence: TGTGCCAGCAATACCTACAATGAGCAGTTCTTC. The encoded protein is CASNTYNEQFF. The variable domain in full, with the rest retrieved from reference TRBV28 and TRBJ2-1, is DVKVTQSSRYLVKRTGEKVFLECVQDMDHENMFWYRQDPGLGLRLIYFSYDVKMKEKGDIPEGYSVSREKKERFSLILESASTNQTSMYLCASNTYNEQFFGPGTRLTVL.